The sequence of this T cell receptor (beta chain) was determined in a study of OX40 agonist ivuxolimab in advanced cancers. The table lists this clone with a few counts. The antigen is not known. Some clones are missing from TCRdb's copy, which holds only in-frame ones; the method was immunoSEQ multiplex PCR. The sample yields fewer than 55,000 clones, 75% to 85% seen once. Points from the study as a whole: Doses of 0.1 to 3.0 mg/kg were accompanied by clonal expansion of CD4+ and CD8+ blood T cells by week 6.

V was clipped by 5 bases and J by 3 bases; unmatched bases: 9. Germline CDR1 reads LGHNT; CDR2 reads FRNRAP. The CDR3 spans 15 residues. The chain links TRBV12-5 to TRBJ1-2; 7 nucleotides align to TRBD1. The material sequenced was CD4+ or CD8+ T cells sorted from blood, taken in a trial of the OX40 agonist ivuxolimab. The TCR originated in an adult with an advanced solid tumor such as melanoma, head and neck, liver or kidney cancer. This CDR3 is CASGTDRVVDYGYTF. The CDR3 DNA sequence: TGTGCTAGTGGTACTGACAGGGTGGTAGACTATGGCTACACCTTC.